A selection of T cell receptor beta chains follows, all from one sample in a study of radiotherapy plus CTLA-4 blockade in lung cancer. Sequenced by immunoSEQ multiplex PCR; TCRdb stores in-frame clones only, minus some. The sample lists 40,000 to 60,000 clones, 86% occurring once. This specimen was peripheral blood, taken from a patient treated with radiotherapy plus ipilimumab. The origin of the receptors is a human donor with non-small cell lung cancer that progressed on radiotherapy plus ipilimumab. Some clones in this sample may be carry-over from other donors' samples. The CDR3 runs from the conserved cysteine through the conserved F or W. D genes are given only for firm matches. Only part of the rows carry a size: once, few, many, or a class if the clone is expanded.

v_call: TRBV6-5
clone_size: .
d_call: TRBD2
j_call: TRBJ2-7
cdr3_aa: CASSSPLAGFYEQYF
cdr3_nt: TGTGCCAGCAGTAGCCCCCTAGCGGGATTCTACGAGCAGTACTTC

v_call: TRBV7-2
clone_size: .
d_call: .
j_call: TRBJ1-6
cdr3_aa: CASSTGNSPLHF
cdr3_nt: TGTGCCAGCAGCACCGGGAATTCACCCCTCCACTTT

v_call: TRBV7-3
clone_size: .
d_call: TRBD2
j_call: TRBJ2-1
cdr3_aa: CASSSGLAGSSYNEQFF
cdr3_nt: TGTGCCAGCAGCTCGGGACTAGCGGGGAGCTCCTACAATGAGCAGTTCTTC

v_call: TRBV7-2
clone_size: .
d_call: .
j_call: TRBJ2-3
cdr3_aa: CASSFRTSSPDTQYF
cdr3_nt: TGTGCCAGCAGCTTCAGGACCTCTAGCCCAGATACGCAGTATTTT

v_call: TRBV7-7
clone_size: .
d_call: TRBD1
j_call: TRBJ2-7
cdr3_aa: CASSIATGAHYEQYF
cdr3_nt: TGTGCCAGCAGTATAGCTACAGGGGCCCACTACGAGCAGTACTTC

v_call: TRBV9
clone_size: .
d_call: .
j_call: TRBJ1-2
cdr3_aa: CASSVAQGTVRNGYTF
cdr3_nt: TGTGCCAGCAGCGTAGCCCAGGGAACTGTTCGGAATGGCTACACCTTC

v_call: TRBV9
clone_size: .
d_call: TRBD1
j_call: TRBJ2-5
cdr3_aa: CASSSQGAWGTQYF
cdr3_nt: TGTGCCAGCAGCTCACAGGGGGCTTGGGGGACCCAGTACTTC

v_call: TRBV18
clone_size: .
d_call: .
j_call: TRBJ2-7
cdr3_aa: CASSHSGSSYEQYF
cdr3_nt: TGTGCCAGCTCACATTCGGGTAGCTCCTACGAGCAGTACTTC

v_call: TRBV6-1
clone_size: .
d_call: .
j_call: TRBJ1-5
cdr3_aa: CASKSSLSNQPQHF
cdr3_nt: TGTGCCAGCAAGTCCTCGCTAAGCAATCAGCCCCAGCATTTT

v_call: TRBV7-2
clone_size: .
d_call: TRBD2
j_call: TRBJ2-2
cdr3_aa: CASSFRGGGTGELFF
cdr3_nt: TGTGCCAGCAGCTTTCGCGGGGGGGGGACCGGGGAGCTGTTTTTT

v_call: TRBV7-2
clone_size: .
d_call: .
j_call: TRBJ2-3
cdr3_aa: CASSHRTASPPDTQYF
cdr3_nt: TGTGCCAGCAGCCACCGGACAGCCTCCCCCCCGGATACGCAGTATTTT

v_call: TRBV2
clone_size: .
d_call: TRBD2
j_call: TRBJ2-7
cdr3_aa: CASSAEGTSEQYF
cdr3_nt: TGTGCCAGCAGTGCTGAAGGGACTAGCGAGCAGTACTTC

v_call: TRBV27
clone_size: .
d_call: TRBD1
j_call: TRBJ1-2
cdr3_aa: CASSSFSGTGRGYTF
cdr3_nt: TGTGCCAGCAGTTCCTTCTCCGGGACAGGGAGAGGCTACACCTTC

v_call: TRBV5-4
clone_size: once
d_call: .
j_call: TRBJ2-5
cdr3_aa: CASSQDFVGTQYF
cdr3_nt: TGTGCCAGCAGCCAGGACTTCGTAGGGACCCAGTACTTC

v_call: TRBV7-9
clone_size: .
d_call: .
j_call: TRBJ2-1
cdr3_aa: CASLKSGSEQFF
cdr3_nt: TGTGCCAGCCTGAAAAGTGGGAGTGAGCAGTTCTTC

v_call: TRBV6-1
clone_size: .
d_call: TRBD1
j_call: TRBJ1-2
cdr3_aa: CASRYTTGRIYGYTF
cdr3_nt: TGTGCCAGCAGGTATACGACAGGGAGGATCTATGGCTACACCTTC

v_call: TRBV5-1
clone_size: .
d_call: .
j_call: TRBJ2-1
cdr3_aa: CASSLVLPYNEQFF
cdr3_nt: TGCGCCAGCAGCTTGGTGCTACCATACAATGAGCAGTTCTTC

v_call: TRBV5-1
clone_size: .
d_call: TRBD2
j_call: TRBJ2-3
cdr3_aa: CASSLALAGGLGTDTQYF
cdr3_nt: TGCGCCAGCAGCTTGGCGTTAGCGGGGGGGCTCGGCACAGATACGCAGTATTTT

v_call: TRBV29-1
clone_size: .
d_call: TRBD2
j_call: TRBJ2-4
cdr3_aa: CSVEGTSGITQYF
cdr3_nt: TGCAGCGTTGAGGGGACTAGCGGGATCACCCAGTACTTC

v_call: TRBV6-6
clone_size: .
d_call: TRBD1
j_call: TRBJ1-2
cdr3_aa: CASSTGTATRPYGYTF
cdr3_nt: TGTGCCAGCAGTACCGGGACAGCGACGCGTCCCTATGGCTACACCTTC

v_call: TRBV4-3
clone_size: medium-sized
d_call: TRBD2
j_call: TRBJ2-3
cdr3_aa: CASSPSGGLADDTQYF
cdr3_nt: TGCGCCAGCAGCCCCTCAGGGGGACTAGCAGACGATACGCAGTATTTT

v_call: TRBV19
clone_size: .
d_call: .
j_call: TRBJ1-2
cdr3_aa: CASSPNREIDGYTF
cdr3_nt: TGTGCCAGTAGTCCCAACAGGGAAATCGATGGCTACACCTTC

v_call: TRBV19
clone_size: .
d_call: .
j_call: TRBJ2-7
cdr3_aa: CASGGSYEQYF
cdr3_nt: TGTGCCAGCGGGGGCTCCTACGAGCAGTACTTC

v_call: TRBV5-4
clone_size: .
d_call: TRBD1
j_call: TRBJ2-7
cdr3_aa: CASSLGTGTRSSYEQYF
cdr3_nt: TGTGCCAGCAGCTTGGGGACAGGGACCCGAAGCTCCTACGAGCAGTACTTC

v_call: TRBV29-1
clone_size: .
d_call: TRBD1
j_call: TRBJ1-1
cdr3_aa: CSAFRGEAFF
cdr3_nt: TGCAGCGCCTTCAGGGGGGAGGCTTTCTTT

v_call: TRBV27
clone_size: .
d_call: .
j_call: TRBJ1-6
cdr3_aa: CASRGGARDSPLHF
cdr3_nt: TGTGCCAGCAGGGGGGGGGCGCGGGATTCACCCCTCCACTTT

v_call: TRBV9
clone_size: .
d_call: .
j_call: TRBJ2-4
cdr3_aa: CASSATGGGNIQYF
cdr3_nt: TGTGCCAGCAGCGCGACAGGTGGGGGAAACATTCAGTACTTC

v_call: TRBV19
clone_size: .
d_call: .
j_call: TRBJ1-5
cdr3_aa: CASSIDLKGDGVAQHF
cdr3_nt: TGTGCCAGTAGTATAGATCTAAAAGGGGATGGGGTCGCCCAGCATTTT

v_call: TRBV19
clone_size: .
d_call: TRBD1
j_call: TRBJ2-5
cdr3_aa: CASSNPGTGNVETQYF
cdr3_nt: TGTGCCAGTAGTAACCCCGGGACAGGGAATGTTGAGACCCAGTACTTC

v_call: TRBV27
clone_size: .
d_call: .
j_call: TRBJ2-1
cdr3_aa: CASSFLGAGVGEQFF
cdr3_nt: TGTGCCAGCAGTTTTTTGGGGGCCGGGGTTGGTGAGCAGTTCTTC

v_call: TRBV18
clone_size: .
d_call: TRBD2
j_call: TRBJ2-5
cdr3_aa: CASSPGGLAGATQYF
cdr3_nt: TGTGCCAGCTCACCGGGAGGACTAGCGGGCGCGACCCAGTACTTC

v_call: TRBV6-1
clone_size: .
d_call: .
j_call: TRBJ1-2
cdr3_aa: CASSESQGLGGYTF
cdr3_nt: TGTGCCAGCAGTGAATCCCAGGGTTTAGGTGGCTACACCTTC

v_call: TRBV2
clone_size: few
d_call: TRBD1
j_call: TRBJ2-6
cdr3_aa: CASRQGVSSGANVLTF
cdr3_nt: TGTGCCAGTAGACAGGGGGTTTCGTCTGGGGCCAACGTCCTGACTTTC

v_call: TRBV28
clone_size: .
d_call: .
j_call: TRBJ2-7
cdr3_aa: CASSFLVSYEQYF
cdr3_nt: TGTGCCAGCAGTTTTTTGGTCTCCTACGAGCAGTACTTC

v_call: TRBV5-1
clone_size: .
d_call: TRBD1
j_call: TRBJ2-6
cdr3_aa: CASSLAPGQGALGANVLTF
cdr3_nt: TGCGCCAGCAGCCTAGCGCCGGGACAGGGGGCGCTCGGGGCCAACGTCCTGACTTTC

v_call: TRBV14
clone_size: .
d_call: .
j_call: TRBJ1-2
cdr3_aa: CASSPDSYGYTF
cdr3_nt: TGTGCCAGCAGCCCGGACAGCTATGGCTACACCTTC

v_call: TRBV15
clone_size: .
d_call: TRBD1
j_call: TRBJ2-5
cdr3_aa: CATSSRDRGQETQYF
cdr3_nt: TGTGCCACCAGCTCCCGGGACAGGGGGCAAGAGACCCAGTACTTC